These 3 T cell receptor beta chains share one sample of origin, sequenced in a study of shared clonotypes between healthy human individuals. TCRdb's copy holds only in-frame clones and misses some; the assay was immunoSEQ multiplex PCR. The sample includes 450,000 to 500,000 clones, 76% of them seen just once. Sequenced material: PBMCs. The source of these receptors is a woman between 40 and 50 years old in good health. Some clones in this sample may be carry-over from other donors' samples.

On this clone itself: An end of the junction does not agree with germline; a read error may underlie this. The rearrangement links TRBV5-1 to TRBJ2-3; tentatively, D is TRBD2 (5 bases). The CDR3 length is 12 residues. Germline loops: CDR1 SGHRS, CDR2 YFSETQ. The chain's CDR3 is CASTTGTDAQYF. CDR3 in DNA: TGCGCCAGCACGACGGGAACAGATGCGCAGTATTTT.

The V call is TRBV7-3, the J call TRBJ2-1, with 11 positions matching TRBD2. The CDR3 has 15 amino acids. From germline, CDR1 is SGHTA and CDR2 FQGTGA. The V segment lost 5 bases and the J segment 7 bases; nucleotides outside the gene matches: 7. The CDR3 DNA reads TGTGCCAGCAGCCACGGACTAGCGGGCCATAATGAGCAGTTCTTC. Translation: CASSHGLAGHNEQFF. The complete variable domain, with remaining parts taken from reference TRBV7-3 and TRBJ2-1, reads GAGVSQTPSNKVTEKGKYVELRCDPISGHTALYWYRQSLGQGPEFLIYFQGTGAADDSGLPNDRFFAVRPEGSVSTLKIQRTERGDSAVYLCASSHGLAGHNEQFFGPGTRLTVL.

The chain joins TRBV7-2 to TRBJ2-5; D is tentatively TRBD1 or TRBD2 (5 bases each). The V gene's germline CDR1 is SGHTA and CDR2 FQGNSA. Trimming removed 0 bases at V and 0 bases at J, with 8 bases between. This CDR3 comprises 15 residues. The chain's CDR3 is CASSLAGTNQETQYF. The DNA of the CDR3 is TGTGCCAGCAGCTTAGCTGGGACCAACCAAGAGACCCAGTACTTC.